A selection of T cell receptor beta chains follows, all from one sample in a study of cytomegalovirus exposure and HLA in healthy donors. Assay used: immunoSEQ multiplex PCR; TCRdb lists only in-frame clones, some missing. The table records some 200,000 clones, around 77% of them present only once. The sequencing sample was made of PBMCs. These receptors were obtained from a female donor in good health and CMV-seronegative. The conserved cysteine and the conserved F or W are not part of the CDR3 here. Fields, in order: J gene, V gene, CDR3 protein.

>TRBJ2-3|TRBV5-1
ASSSGTGSTDTQY
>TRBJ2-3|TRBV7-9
ASSPLIGGTLSGTQY
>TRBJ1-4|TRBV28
ASSRGQGLNEKLF
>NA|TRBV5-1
ASRVGYEQY
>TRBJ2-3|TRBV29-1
SVVGRQGSTDTQY
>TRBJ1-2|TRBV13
ASSTANYGYT
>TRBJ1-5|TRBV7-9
SSSLDSQPQH
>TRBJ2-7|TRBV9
ASSVGEFYEQY
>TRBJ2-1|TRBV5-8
ASSQTQNGDEQF
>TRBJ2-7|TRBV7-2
ASSQTEYSYEQY
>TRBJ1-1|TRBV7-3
ASSSYRRENTEAF
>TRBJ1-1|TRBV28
ALGTGGTEAF
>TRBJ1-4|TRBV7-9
ASSFSYREKLF
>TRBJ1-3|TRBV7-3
ASSPDRGSGNTIY
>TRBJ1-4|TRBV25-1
ASSEVQQGLDDEKLF
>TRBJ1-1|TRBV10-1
ASSENPRDTEAF
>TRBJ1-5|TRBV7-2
ASSATGANQPQH
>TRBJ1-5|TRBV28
ASRAQRSQPQH
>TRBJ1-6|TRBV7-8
ASSLGSGSYNSPLH
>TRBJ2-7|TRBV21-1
ASSARDRRLLQSYEQY
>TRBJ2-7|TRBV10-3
AISPDPGGTYSYEQY
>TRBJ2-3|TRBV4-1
ASSQGVKRGNTDTQY
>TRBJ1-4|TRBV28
ATGGLNEKLF
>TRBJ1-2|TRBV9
ASSVDGPGYGYT
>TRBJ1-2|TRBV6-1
ASSAPGQGVANYGYT
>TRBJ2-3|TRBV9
ASTRGGPLSTDTQY
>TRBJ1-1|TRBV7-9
ASSFVTGGVNTEAF
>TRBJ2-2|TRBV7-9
ASTPDRQDTGELF
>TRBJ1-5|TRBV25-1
ASRQGNQPQH
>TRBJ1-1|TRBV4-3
ASSHDASQVGTEAF
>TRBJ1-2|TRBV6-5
ASSYSGELGYT
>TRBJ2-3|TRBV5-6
ASSVVRTGAGDTQY
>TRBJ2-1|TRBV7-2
ASTNSGRAGEQF
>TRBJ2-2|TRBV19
ASSQGWDTGELF
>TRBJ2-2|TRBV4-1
ASSQVSPTELF
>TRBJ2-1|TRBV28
ASSLWRSGGAWNEQF
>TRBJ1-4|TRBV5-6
ASSLGSVQATNEKLF
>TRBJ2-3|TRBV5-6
ASSLVGTDTQY
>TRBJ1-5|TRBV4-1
ASSLEGGNGNQPQH
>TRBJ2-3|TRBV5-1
ASSFTRQGSSTDTQY